This section outlines one T cell receptor (beta chain) sequence together with its context. This record comes from a study of blood T cell repertoires in COVID-19. On the study more broadly: T cells, B-cell-depleted T cells, or PBMCs supplied cDNA or gDNA.

Trimming took 9 bases from V and 2 from J; bases not matched to a gene: 4. The V gene's germline CDR1 is MNHEY and CDR2 SVGAGI. This CDR3 is built from 14 residues. This table comes from immunoSEQ multiplex PCR, and its TCRdb copy is limited to in-frame clones, with some not included. The repertoire consists of 100,000 to 120,000 clones, with about two thirds occurring once and the leading ten covering about 2%. The sequence came from a woman aged 40 to 55 with acute or convalescent COVID-19. The chain uses TRBV6-5 and TRBJ2-6, with 7 bases fitting TRBD2. Sequenced sample: peripheral blood. DNA for the CDR3: TGTGCCAGTAATGGGGGGGCTGGGGCCAACGTCCTGACTTTC. Protein product: CASNGGAGANVLTF.